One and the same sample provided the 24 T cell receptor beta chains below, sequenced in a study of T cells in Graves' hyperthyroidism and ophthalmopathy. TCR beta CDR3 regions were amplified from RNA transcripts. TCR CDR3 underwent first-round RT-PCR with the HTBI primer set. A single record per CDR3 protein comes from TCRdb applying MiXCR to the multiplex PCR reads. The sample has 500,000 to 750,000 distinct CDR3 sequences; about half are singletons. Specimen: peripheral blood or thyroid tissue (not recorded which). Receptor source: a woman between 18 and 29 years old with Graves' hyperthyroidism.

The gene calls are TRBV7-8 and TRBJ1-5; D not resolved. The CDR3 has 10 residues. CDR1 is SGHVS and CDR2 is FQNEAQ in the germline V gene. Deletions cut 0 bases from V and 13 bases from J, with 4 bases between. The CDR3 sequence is CASSLAPQHF. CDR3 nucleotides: TGTGCCAGCAGCTTAGCGCCTCAGCATTTT.

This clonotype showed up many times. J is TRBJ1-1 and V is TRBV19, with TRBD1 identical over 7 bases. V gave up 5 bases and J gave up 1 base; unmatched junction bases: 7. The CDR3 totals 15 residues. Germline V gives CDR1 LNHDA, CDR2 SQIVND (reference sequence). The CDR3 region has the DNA TGTGCCAGTAGTTTTGAGGGGGCTTGGAACACTGAAGCTTTCTTT. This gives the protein CASSFEGAWNTEAFF. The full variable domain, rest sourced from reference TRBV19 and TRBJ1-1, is DGGITQSPKYLFRKEGQNVTLSCEQNLNHDAMYWYRQDPGQGLRLIYYSQIVNDFQKGDIAEGYSVSREKKESFPLTVTSAQKNPTAFYLCASSFEGAWNTEAFFGQGTRLTVV.

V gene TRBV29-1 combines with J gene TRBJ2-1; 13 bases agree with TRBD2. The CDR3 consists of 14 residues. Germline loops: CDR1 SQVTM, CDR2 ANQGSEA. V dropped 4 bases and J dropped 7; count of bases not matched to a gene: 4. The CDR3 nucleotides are TGCAGCGTTGCCCGGACTAGCGGGAGTAATGAGCAGTTCTTC. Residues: CSVARTSGSNEQFF.

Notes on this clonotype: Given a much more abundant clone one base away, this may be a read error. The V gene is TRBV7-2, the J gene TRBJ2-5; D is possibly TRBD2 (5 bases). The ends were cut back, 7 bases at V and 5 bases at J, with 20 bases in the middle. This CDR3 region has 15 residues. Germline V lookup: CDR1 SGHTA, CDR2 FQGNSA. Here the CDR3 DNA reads TGTGCCAGCACCCCCCTTTTGGGAGATCTGGAGACCCAGTACTTC. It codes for CASTPLLGDLETQYF.

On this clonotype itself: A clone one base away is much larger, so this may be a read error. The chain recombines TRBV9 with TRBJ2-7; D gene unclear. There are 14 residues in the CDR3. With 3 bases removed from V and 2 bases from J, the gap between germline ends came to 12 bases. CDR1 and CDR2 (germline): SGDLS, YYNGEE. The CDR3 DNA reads TGTGCCAGCAGCGAGACTGGCGGTACCTACGAGCAGTACTTC. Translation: CASSETGGTYEQYF.

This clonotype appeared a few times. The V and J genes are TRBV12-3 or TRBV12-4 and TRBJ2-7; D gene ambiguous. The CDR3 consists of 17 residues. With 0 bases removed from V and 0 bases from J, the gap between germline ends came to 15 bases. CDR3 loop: CASSLARGRKSSYEQYF. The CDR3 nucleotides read TGTGCCAGCAGTTTAGCGCGAGGCAGAAAAAGCTCCTACGAGCAGTACTTC.

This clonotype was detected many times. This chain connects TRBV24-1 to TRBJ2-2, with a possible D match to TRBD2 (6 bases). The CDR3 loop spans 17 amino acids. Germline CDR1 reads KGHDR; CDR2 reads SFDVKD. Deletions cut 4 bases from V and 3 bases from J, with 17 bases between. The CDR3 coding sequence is TGTGCCACCAGTGACGCCCCGGGGGTTCAGGACACCGGGGAGCTGTTTTTT. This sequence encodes CATSDAPGVQDTGELFF.

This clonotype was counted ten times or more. The CDR3 spells CASRIDRDNGNTIYF. In DNA form, the CDR3 reads TGTGCCAGCAGGATCGACCGGGACAATGGAAACACCATATATTTT. V and J are TRBV6-5 and TRBJ1-3; D possibly corresponds to TRBD1 (6 bases). The germline V gene has CDR1 MNHEY and CDR2 SVGAGI. The CDR3 spans 15 residues. V lost 6 bases and J lost 3, with 15 bases in between.

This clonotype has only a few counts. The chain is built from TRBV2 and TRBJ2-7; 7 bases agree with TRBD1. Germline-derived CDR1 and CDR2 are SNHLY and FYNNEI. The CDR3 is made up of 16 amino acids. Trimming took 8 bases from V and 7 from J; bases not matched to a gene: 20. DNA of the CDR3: TGTGCCAGCTCACCACCCAACGGCAGGGGGTCGCAAGAGCAGTACTTC. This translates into CASSPPNGRGSQEQYF.

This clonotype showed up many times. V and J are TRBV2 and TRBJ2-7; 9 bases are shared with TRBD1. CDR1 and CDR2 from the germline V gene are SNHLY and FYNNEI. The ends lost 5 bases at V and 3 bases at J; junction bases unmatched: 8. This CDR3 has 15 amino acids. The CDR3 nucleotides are TGTGCCAGCAGTTCCCCCGGGACAGGGTACTACGAGCAGTACTTC. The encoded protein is CASSSPGTGYYEQYF.

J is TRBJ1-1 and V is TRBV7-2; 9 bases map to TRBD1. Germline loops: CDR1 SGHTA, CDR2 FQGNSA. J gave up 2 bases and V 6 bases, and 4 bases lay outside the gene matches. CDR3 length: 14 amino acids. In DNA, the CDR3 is TGTGCCAGCAGGACAGGGGGGCTAAACACTGAAGCTTTCTTT. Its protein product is CASRTGGLNTEAFF.

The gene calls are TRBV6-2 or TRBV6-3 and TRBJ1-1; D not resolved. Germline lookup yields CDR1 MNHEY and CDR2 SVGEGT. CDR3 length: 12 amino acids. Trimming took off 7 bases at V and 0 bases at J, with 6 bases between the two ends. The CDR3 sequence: CASTKMNTEAFF. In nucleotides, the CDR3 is TGTGCCAGCACTAAAATGAACACTGAAGCTTTCTTT.

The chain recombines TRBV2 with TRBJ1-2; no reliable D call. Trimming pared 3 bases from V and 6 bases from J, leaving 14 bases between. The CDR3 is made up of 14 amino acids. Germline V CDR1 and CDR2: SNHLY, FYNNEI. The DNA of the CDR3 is TGTGCCAGCAGTGAGGACCGCCGCTCGGATGGCTACACCTTC. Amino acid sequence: CASSEDRRSDGYTF.

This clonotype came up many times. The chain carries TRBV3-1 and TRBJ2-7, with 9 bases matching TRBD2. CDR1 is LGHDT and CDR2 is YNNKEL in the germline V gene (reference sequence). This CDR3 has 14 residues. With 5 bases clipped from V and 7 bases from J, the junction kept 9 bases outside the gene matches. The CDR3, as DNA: TGTGCCAGCAGCTCTAGCGGGATCTCGAAAGAGCAGTACTTC. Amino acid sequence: CASSSSGISKEQYF.

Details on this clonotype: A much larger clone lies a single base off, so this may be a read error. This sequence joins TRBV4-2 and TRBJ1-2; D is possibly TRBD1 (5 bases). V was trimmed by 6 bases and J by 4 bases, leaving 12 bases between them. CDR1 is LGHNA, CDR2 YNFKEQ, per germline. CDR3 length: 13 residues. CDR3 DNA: TGTGCCAGCAGTCACCGGGACGGCTATGGCTACACCTTC. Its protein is CASSHRDGYGYTF.

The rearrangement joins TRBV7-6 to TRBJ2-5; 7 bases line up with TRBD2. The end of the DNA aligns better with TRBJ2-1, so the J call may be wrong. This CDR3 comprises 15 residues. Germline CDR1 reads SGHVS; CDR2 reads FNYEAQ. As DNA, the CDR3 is TGTGCCAGCAGCTTAGAGCCGACACGGCGGGAGGAGCAGTTCTTC. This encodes CASSLEPTRREEQFF.

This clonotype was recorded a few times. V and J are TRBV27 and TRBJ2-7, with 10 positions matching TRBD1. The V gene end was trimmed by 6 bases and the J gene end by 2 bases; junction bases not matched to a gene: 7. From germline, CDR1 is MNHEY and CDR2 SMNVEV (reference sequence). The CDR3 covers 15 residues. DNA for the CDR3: TGTGCCAGCAGGTCCCCGGGACAGGGGCCCTACGAGCAGTACTTC. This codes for CASRSPGQGPYEQYF.

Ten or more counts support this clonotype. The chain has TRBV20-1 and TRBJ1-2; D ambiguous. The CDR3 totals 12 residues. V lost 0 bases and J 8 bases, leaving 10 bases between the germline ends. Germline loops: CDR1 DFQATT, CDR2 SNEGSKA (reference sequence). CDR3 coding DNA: TGCAGTGCTAGAGACGGCCTTCGAGGCTACACCTTC. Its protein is CSARDGLRGYTF.

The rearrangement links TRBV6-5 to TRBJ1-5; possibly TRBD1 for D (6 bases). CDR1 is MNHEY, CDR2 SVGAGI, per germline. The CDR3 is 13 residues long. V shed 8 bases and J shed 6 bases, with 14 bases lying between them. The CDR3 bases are TGTGCCAGCTGGCCGGGGGGCTCTCAGCCCCAGCATTTT. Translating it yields CASWPGGSQPQHF.

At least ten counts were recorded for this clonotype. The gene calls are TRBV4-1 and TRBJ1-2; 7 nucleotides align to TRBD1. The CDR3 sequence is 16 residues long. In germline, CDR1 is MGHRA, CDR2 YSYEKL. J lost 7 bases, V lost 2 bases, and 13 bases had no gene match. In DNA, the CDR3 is TGCGCCAGCAGCCAACCAAGGAAGGGGGCTGACTCTGGCTACACCTTC. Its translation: CASSQPRKGADSGYTF.

The CDR3 protein is CAWTSGGLYGYTF. The CDR3 region has the DNA TGTGCCTGGACCTCGGGGGGGCTCTATGGCTACACCTTC. The chain uses TRBV30 and TRBJ1-2, with D possibly matching TRBD1 (6 bases). CDR1 and CDR2 from the germline V gene are GTSNPN and SVGIG (reference sequence). The CDR3 sequence is 13 residues long. V dropped 4 bases and J dropped 4 bases, with 13 bases sitting between them.

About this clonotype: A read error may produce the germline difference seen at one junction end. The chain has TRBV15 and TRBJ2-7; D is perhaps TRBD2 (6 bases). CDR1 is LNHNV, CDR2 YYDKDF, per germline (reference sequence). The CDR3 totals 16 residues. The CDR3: CAASSLVASASYEQYF. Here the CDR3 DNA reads TGTGCCGCCAGCAGCTTGGTGGCTAGCGCCTCCTACGAGCAGTACTTC.

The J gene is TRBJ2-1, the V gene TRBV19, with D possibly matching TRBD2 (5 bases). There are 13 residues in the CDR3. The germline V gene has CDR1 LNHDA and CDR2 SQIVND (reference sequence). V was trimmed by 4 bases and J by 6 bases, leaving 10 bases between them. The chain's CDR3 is CASSSGPVNEQFF. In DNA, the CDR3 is TGTGCCAGTAGTAGCGGGCCGGTCAATGAGCAGTTCTTC.

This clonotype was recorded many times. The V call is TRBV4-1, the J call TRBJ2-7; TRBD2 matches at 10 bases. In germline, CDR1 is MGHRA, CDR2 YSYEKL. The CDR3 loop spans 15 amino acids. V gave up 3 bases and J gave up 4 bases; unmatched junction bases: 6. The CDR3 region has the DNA TGCGCCAGCAGCCACCCAGCGGGAGGGCAGTACGAGCAGTACTTC. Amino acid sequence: CASSHPAGGQYEQYF.